This T cell receptor beta chain comes out of a study of molecular identifiers for immune sequencing clone quantification (dated by TCRdb to the late 2010s). Some background on the complete study: For a replicate experiment, the RNA from either 20,000 or 100,000 naive CD8 T cells was divided into five aliquots, and four of those aliquots went on to sequencing. This methods study benchmarked molecular-identifier clustering-based TCR repertoire sequencing (MIDCIRS) and TCR RNA copy counting, using CD8 T cells to do so.

This clonotype has only a few counts. Its antigen is not yet known. Base quality data are lacking; no much larger clone is found one base away. Libraries came from PCR. The sequencer listed for this sample is Illumina HiSeq 4000. Bulk TCR libraries were generated as previously described, with the TCR primers listed in Table S5 used. The Qiagen AllPrep DNA/RNA kit was used to purify total RNA. Reads from multiple sequencing runs of the same library were pooled before analysis. The original pipeline was this. Reads were retained only if an exact TCR constant sequence was present, and the retained reads were trimmed to 150 nt and grouped according to their 12-nt molecular barcodes. Reads in each barcode group were sub-clustered using a 15% Levenshtein threshold, and a quality-weighted consensus sequence was built for each RNA molecule. Non-functional sequences were excluded, and lower-count sequences lying one edit away from another sequence were also excluded. Based on a fit of two negative binomial distributions, barcode sub-clusters having less than 20% of the maximum read count were discarded. The raw public data were reprocessed by TCRdb itself: fastp quality trimming at Q25, MiXCR clonotype calling, in-frame beta chains only. Here each entry gathers all rows of one CDR3 protein and keeps the most common genes and DNA. The V and J calls and clone size are TCRdb's, not the authors'. The sample table lists about 640,000 distinct CDR3 sequences, roughly 21% of them with a count of one. The top ten constitute 0.85% to 0.9% of the sample.

What the research found in general, with its limitations: Modeling gave around 3 recovered TCR RNA copies per cell versus about 10 by digital PCR, implying around 33% capture efficiency. In CMV-specific effector cells, over 99% of molecules were held by clones above 20 RNA copies, whereas under 1% of molecules were held by such clones in naive cells. The naive libraries included spiked-in Jurkat TCR RNA (about ten copies' worth), and this Jurkat TCR RNA is not part of the donor repertoire. Highly expanded clone sizes could be underestimated because identical TCR molecules may share a barcode. Spiked-in Jurkat TCR RNA equivalent to a single cell was reported to be detectable even among more than 900,000 naive CD8 T cells. When barcode sub-clustering was left out, chimeric consensus sequences inflated TCR diversity, with chimeras reaching as high as 47%.

Naive CD8 T cell libraries were made from approximately 20,000 to 1,000,000 sorted cells using 10%, 30% or 50% of purified RNA. On a BD FACSAria II, naive CD8 T cells were FACS-sorted as CD8+CD4-CCR7+CD45RA+ and collected into RLT Plus buffer. Detection sensitivity was tested by spiking Jurkat RNA equal to roughly ten TCR copies' worth into samples containing about 20,000-1,000,000 naive CD8 T cells. CD8 T cells were enriched with RosetteSep CD8+ T Cell Enrichment Cocktail and Ficoll-Paque, followed by ACK red cell lysis. The CDR3 runs 14 residues from the cysteine to the phenylalanine. CDR3 DNA only is kept here, 42 bases in frame from base 1. The germline ends are 12 bases apart after V is trimmed by 3 bases and J by 3 bases.

Sequencing input: naive CD8+ T cells from blood, with Jurkat cell RNA spiked in. The intended sense of this specimen's cell subset or site label: FACS-sorted CD8+CD4-CCR7+CD45RA+ naive T cells. The source of this sequence is a human donor in good health. Some libraries in this study had Jurkat cell RNA spiked in. The chain is assembled from TRBV12-3 or TRBV12-4 and TRBJ2-7; the best D guess is TRBD2, with 6 bases matching. The CDR3 has the sequence CASSFGVGGYEQYF. The DNA is TGTGCCAGCAGTTTTGGGGTGGGAGGCTACGAGCAGTACTTC.